This entry is about one T cell receptor beta chain. This sample was included in a study of cytomegalovirus exposure and HLA in healthy donors. CDR1 and CDR2 from the germline V gene are ENHRY and SYGVKD. The V segment lost 2 bases and the J segment 18 bases; nucleotides outside the gene matches: 6. The CDR3 is made up of 12 amino acids. Both 60 Vbeta primers and 13 Jbeta primers went into the PCR. The assay was immunoSEQ multiplex PCR, and TCRdb's table has in-frame clones only and misses some. The sample consists of about 180,000 clones, around 78% of them appearing once. The rearrangement joins TRBV10-3 to TRBJ1-6; TRBD1 agrees at 8 bases. The specimen was PBMCs. This clonotype was obtained from a woman aged 50 to 60 in good health and CMV-seropositive. CDR3 loop: CAISEEGQANHF. DNA of the CDR3: TGTGCCATCAGTGAGGAGGGACAGGCAAACCACTTT.